This T cell receptor (beta chain) originates from a study of OX40 agonist ivuxolimab in advanced cancers. Study background: Dose-escalation patients had hepatocellular carcinoma, melanoma, renal cell or head and neck cancer. A history of anti-PD-1, anti-PD-L1 or anti-CTLA-4 therapy was acceptable, and more than 30% had some. Study-level points and caveats: In CD8+ T cells, expanded clones were on average more numerous than in CD4+. Part of the nonresponder group also had normalized T-cell clonal expansion that was low.

The CDR3 spans 12 residues. Per the germline V gene, CDR1 is SNHLY and CDR2 is FYNNEI. The V end was cut by 6 bases, the J end by 1 base, with 3 bases between. Using immunoSEQ multiplex PCR, the repertoire was profiled, and TCRdb retains in-frame clones only, with some absent. The repertoire holds 100,000 to 150,000 clones, with around 90% as singletons. About this clone itself: As yet, its antigen is unknown.

The source is an adult with an advanced solid tumor such as melanoma, head and neck, liver or kidney cancer. The chain couples TRBV2 to TRBJ2-2; D gene unclear. The sequences come from CD4+ or CD8+ T cells sorted from blood, collected in a trial of the OX40 agonist ivuxolimab. CDR3 amino acids: CASRRNTGELFF. In DNA, the CDR3 is TGTGCCAGCAGGAGGAACACCGGGGAGCTGTTTTTT.